The clone carrying this T cell receptor beta chain showed up just once. The data were produced by immunoSEQ multiplex PCR, yet TCRdb's version contains in-frame clones alone and is incomplete. The sample yields more than 2 million clones, approximately 94% seen once. This entry is derived from a study of shared clonotypes between healthy human individuals. The CDR3 is made up of 16 amino acids. The junction had 8 bases not matched to a gene; V was cut back by 0 bases and J by 5 bases. CDR1 and CDR2 (germline): SGDLS, YYNGEE. The gene calls are TRBV9 and TRBJ2-5; 9 positions match TRBD2. Sequenced sample: naive CD4+ T cells sorted from blood. As for subset: CD45RA+ positively selected. The origin of this receptor is a man younger than 35 in good health. DNA for the CDR3: TGTGCCAGCAGCGTAGCGTGGCGGGGGGGCTTGGAGACCCAGTACTTC. Translating it yields CASSVAWRGGLETQYF.